These 11 T cell receptor beta chains share one sample of origin, sequenced in a study of cytomegalovirus exposure and HLA in healthy donors. A multiplex PCR was run with 60 Vbeta primers and 13 Jbeta primers. Repertoires were generated with immunoSEQ multiplex PCR, while TCRdb's copy carries only in-frame clones and drops some. This sample's table has approximately 75,000 clones. Sequenced material: PBMCs. Receptor source: a boy between 10 and 17 years old in good health and CMV-seronegative.

The rearrangement uses TRBV4-2 and TRBJ1-2; D is unresolved. This CDR3 contains 15 residues. Trimming cost V 0 bases and J 0 bases, with 8 bases left between them. The germline V gene encodes CDR1 LGHNA and CDR2 YNFKEQ. The CDR3 coding sequence is TGTGCCAGCAGCCAAGACGTCCAGACTAACTATGGCTACACCTTC. Translation: CASSQDVQTNYGYTF.

V gene TRBV15 combines with J gene TRBJ1-1; no clear D gene. The CDR3 contains 14 residues. CDR1 LNHNV and CDR2 YYDKDF come from the germline V gene (reference sequence). V was shortened by 5 bases and J by 4 bases, with 14 bases between the two germline ends. CDR3 nucleotide sequence: TGTGCCACCAGCTTACGGCAAGCGGCCACTGAAGCTTTCTTT. This sequence encodes CATSLRQAATEAFF.

The chain couples TRBV19 to TRBJ1-6; 7 nucleotides match TRBD1. This CDR3 comprises 14 residues. Germline loops: CDR1 LNHDA, CDR2 SQIVND (reference sequence). The ends lost 5 bases at V and 7 bases at J; junction bases unmatched: 5. The CDR3 loop is CASSLQGKNSPLHF. In DNA, the CDR3 is TGTGCCAGTAGTCTACAGGGGAAAAATTCACCCCTCCACTTT. The full variable domain, with the rest looked up from reference TRBV19 and TRBJ1-6, is DGGITQSPKYLFRKEGQNVTLSCEQNLNHDAMYWYRQDPGQGLRLIYYSQIVNDFQKGDIAEGYSVSREKKESFPLTVTSAQKNPTAFYLCASSLQGKNSPLHFGNGTRLTVT.

The chain is built from TRBV30 and TRBJ2-7; a possible D gene is TRBD1 (6 bases). The V end was cut by 3 bases, the J end by 6 bases, with 15 bases between. CDR3 length: 13 residues. Germline CDR1 is GTSNPN and CDR2 is SVGIG (reference sequence). This chain's CDR3 is CAWRPPKGGEQYF. The CDR3 DNA is TGTGCCTGGAGGCCACCCAAAGGGGGCGAGCAGTACTTC.

The chain is built from TRBV6-1 and TRBJ2-3; the D gene is possibly TRBD2 (5 bases). With 8 bases removed from V and 5 bases from J, the gap between germline ends came to 8 bases. Germline V gene sequence: CDR1 MNHNS, CDR2 SASEGT. This CDR3 has 11 residues. The DNA of the CDR3 is TGTGCCAGCCGGGGTCTAGATACGCAGTATTTT. This translates into CASRGLDTQYF.

The V gene is TRBV4-1, the J gene TRBJ1-6; no reliable D call. Trimming took 4 bases from V and 5 from J, leaving 15 bases between them. The CDR3 is 16 residues long. Germline lookup yields CDR1 MGHRA and CDR2 YSYEKL. The CDR3 protein is CASSPGGSGNNSPLHF. In DNA form, the CDR3 reads TGCGCCAGCAGCCCAGGAGGGTCCGGAAATAATTCACCCCTCCACTTT.

CDR3 in amino acids: CASSPGDTQYF. The DNA of the CDR3 is TGTGCCAGCTCACCCGGGGATACGCAGTATTTT. V usage is TRBV18 and J usage is TRBJ2-3; D remains ambiguous. The CDR3 sequence is 11 residues long. Germline V CDR1 and CDR2: KGHSH, LQKENI. Trimming shortened V by 3 bases and J by 6 bases, and 4 bases separated the two germline ends.

This rearrangement joins TRBV5-1 to TRBJ2-7, with D possibly being TRBD2 (6 bases). Deletions cut 4 bases from V and 5 bases from J, with 16 bases between. CDR1 and CDR2 from the germline V gene are SGHRS and YFSETQ. This CDR3 has 14 amino acids. The CDR3 bases are TGCGCCAGCAGCCCCTCCGGGGGAGACGACGAGCAGTACTTC. It is translated as CASSPSGGDDEQYF. The full variable domain, completed using reference TRBV5-1 and TRBJ2-7, is KAGVTQTPRYLIKTRGQQVTLSCSPISGHRSVSWYQQTPGQGLQFLFEYFSETQRNKGNFPGRFSGRQFSNSRSEMNVSTLELGDSALYLCASSPSGGDDEQYFGPGTRLTVT.

The rearrangement links TRBV6-5 to TRBJ1-2, with TRBD1 identical over 7 bases. The CDR3 contains 15 residues. Germline CDR1 and CDR2: MNHEY and SVGAGI. V lost 5 bases and J lost 5; bases outside the gene matches: 11. This chain's CDR3 is CASSRTGPIIYGYTF. For the CDR3, the DNA is TGTGCCAGCAGTAGGACAGGACCCATCATATATGGCTACACCTTC.

J is TRBJ2-1 and V is TRBV6-1; 7 bases fit TRBD2. The V gene end was trimmed by 10 bases and the J gene end by 3 bases; junction bases not matched to a gene: 12. This CDR3 region has 15 residues. Germline lookup yields CDR1 MNHNS and CDR2 SASEGT. The CDR3 DNA reads as TGTGCCACCATGGGAGGGACCCTGAACTACAATGAGCAGTTCTTC. Amino acid sequence: CATMGGTLNYNEQFF.

This sequence joins TRBV4-2 and TRBJ2-3, with 9 bases identical to TRBD2. CDR1 LGHNA and CDR2 YNFKEQ come from the germline V gene. V gave up 2 bases and J gave up 1 base; unmatched junction bases: 16. CDR3 length equals 20 residues. CDR3 DNA: TGTGCCAGCAGCCAACGGGGGCTAGCGGGGAGGACAGACCGCACAGATACGCAGTATTTT. Its translation: CASSQRGLAGRTDRTDTQYF.